Shown below are 32 T cell receptor beta chains from a single sample sequenced in a study of cytomegalovirus exposure and HLA in healthy donors. The PCR employed 60 Vbeta primers together with 13 Jbeta primers. Profiled with immunoSEQ multiplex PCR; TCRdb holds only in-frame clones, not every one. With about 150,000 clones in the sample, the ten largest clones hold roughly 2%. The sample taken for sequencing was PBMCs. All receptors derive from a man aged 25 to 40 in good health and CMV-seronegative.

This chain connects TRBV7-6 to TRBJ2-7, with D perhaps TRBD2 (5 bases). This CDR3 contains 15 residues. V lost 5 bases to trimming and J lost 0 bases, with 14 bases between them. Per germline, CDR1 SGHVS and CDR2 FNYEAQ. In nucleotides, the CDR3 is TGTGCCAGCAGCCCCGGACTTATAGGCTCCTACGAGCAGTACTTC. Translated: CASSPGLIGSYEQYF. Looking up the rest from reference TRBV7-6 and TRBJ2-7 gives the full variable domain: GAGVSQSPRYKVTKRGQDVALRCDPISGHVSLYWYRQALGQGPEFLTYFNYEAQQDKSGLPNDRFSAERPEGSISTLTIQRTEQRDSAMYRCASSPGLIGSYEQYFGPGTRLTVT.

This chain uses TRBV5-1 with TRBJ2-3; TRBD1 agrees at 10 bases. This CDR3 is built from 12 residues. From germline, CDR1 is SGHRS and CDR2 YFSETQ. With V trimmed by 1 base and J by 14 bases, 4 bases remained unmatched. The CDR3, as DNA: TGCGCCAGCAGCTTGCCGGGACAGGGGTGGTATTTT. Translation: CASSLPGQGWYF.

The chain links TRBV19 to TRBJ1-5, with D possibly being TRBD1 (5 bases). The V end was cut by 4 bases, the J end by 5 bases, with 12 bases between. Germline V gene sequence: CDR1 LNHDA, CDR2 SQIVND (reference sequence). CDR3 size: 14 residues. DNA of the CDR3: TGTGCCAGTAGTAGGACAAGAGGCGATCAGCCCCAGCATTTT. This translates into CASSRTRGDQPQHF.

This chain uses TRBV5-1 with TRBJ2-7; 7 nucleotides align to TRBD2. V lost 4 bases to trimming and J lost 2 bases; unmatched junction nucleotides: 9. The germline V gene encodes CDR1 SGHRS and CDR2 YFSETQ. The length of the CDR3 is 15 residues. CDR3 nucleotide sequence: TGCGCCAGCAGCGTTACCGGGACTATAGCCTACGAGCAGTACTTC. This codes for CASSVTGTIAYEQYF.

The chain links TRBV7-9 to TRBJ2-1; 9 bases fit TRBD1. CDR1 and CDR2 (germline): SEHNR, FQNEAQ (reference sequence). The CDR3 is 15 residues long. J was trimmed by 9 bases and V by 2 bases; bases with no gene match: 8. The CDR3 nucleotides are TGTGCCAGCAGCTTATCCGGGACAGGGTCTCGTGAGCAGTTCTTC. As protein: CASSLSGTGSREQFF.

This sequence joins TRBV7-8 and TRBJ2-3, with 13 bases fitting TRBD2. Trimming cost V 5 bases and J 6 bases; bases outside gene matches: 8. CDR3 length: 16 amino acids. Germline CDR1 and CDR2: SGHVS and FQNEAQ. The CDR3 reads CASSQWTSGSGDTQYF. The CDR3 nucleotides read TGTGCCAGCAGCCAATGGACTAGCGGGAGTGGGGATACGCAGTATTTT.

The chain recombines TRBV13 with TRBJ2-2; weak D call: TRBD2 (6 bases). Germline V gene sequence: CDR1 PRHDT, CDR2 FYEKMQ (reference sequence). The CDR3 loop spans 16 amino acids. The ends were cut back, 7 bases at V and 5 bases at J, with 20 bases in the middle. CDR3 protein: CASTPQSGQLTGELFF. For the CDR3, the DNA is TGTGCCAGCACCCCCCAGAGCGGGCAATTAACCGGGGAGCTGTTTTTT.

The chain has TRBV28 and TRBJ1-5; weak D call: TRBD1 (6 bases). The germline V and J ends were trimmed by 6 bases and 7 bases, with 13 bases remaining between them. The CDR3 runs to 13 residues. CDR1 and CDR2 (germline): MDHEN, SYDVKM. CDR3 protein: CASRFQGFQPQHF. The CDR3 DNA sequence: TGTGCCAGCAGATTCCAGGGGTTCCAGCCCCAGCATTTT.

V gene TRBV27 combines with J gene TRBJ2-7, with D perhaps TRBD2 (5 bases). Trimming shortened V by 9 bases and J by 0 bases, and 12 bases separated the two germline ends. The CDR3 has 13 residues. Germline V gives CDR1 MNHEY, CDR2 SMNVEV (reference sequence). The DNA for the CDR3 is TGTGCCAGTAGACGAGGGCTCTCCTACGAGCAGTACTTC. As protein: CASRRGLSYEQYF.

Details on this clone: One end of the junction fails to match germline, which may point to a read error. The V call is TRBV25-1, the J call TRBJ2-5; perhaps TRBD1 as D (5 bases). Looked up from germline, CDR1 is MGHDK and CDR2 is SYGVNS. CDR3 length: 12 residues. CDR3 DNA sequence: TGTGCCAGCAGTGGACAGTTAGAGGCCCAGTACTTC. It specifies CASSGQLEAQYF.

The rearrangement links TRBV5-1 to TRBJ2-1; TRBD1 aligns across 7 bases. After removal of 0 bases from V and 15 bases from J, the junction contained 9 bases not matched to a gene. Germline CDR1 reads SGHRS; CDR2 reads YFSETQ. The CDR3 contains 13 residues. In DNA form, the CDR3 reads TGCGCCAGCAGCTTGGCCATCCAGGGGGACCTGTTCTTC. It encodes CASSLAIQGDLFF.

J is TRBJ2-1 and V is TRBV5-1, with D maybe TRBD2 (6 bases). This CDR3 region has 15 residues. Germline CDR1 reads SGHRS; CDR2 reads YFSETQ. Trimming cost V 0 bases and J 5 bases, with 12 bases left between them. The CDR3 DNA reads TGCGCCAGCAGCTTGGGGGCGGGACCTCACAATGAGCAGTTCTTC. Its translation is CASSLGAGPHNEQFF.

Written as DNA, the CDR3 is TGTGCCAGCAGGATTTCTAGCGGGAGTCATAACGAGCAGTACTTC. This translates into CASRISSGSHNEQYF. The chain employs TRBV7-2 and TRBJ2-5; 10 nucleotides agree with TRBD2. The J call may not be correct, given that the DNA end is closer to TRBJ2-7. Germline assignment: CDR1 SGHTA and CDR2 FQGNSA. This CDR3 is built from 15 residues.

The rearrangement joins TRBV7-3 to TRBJ2-7, with TRBD2 matching over 14 bases. Losses at the gene ends were 5 bases for V and 2 bases for J; bases not matched to a gene: 5. Germline V gene data show CDR1 as SGHTA and CDR2 as FQGTGA. The CDR3 consists of 16 residues. In DNA, the CDR3 is TGTGCCAGCAGCCGCTCGGGACTAGCGGGAGCCTACGAGCAGTACTTC. Amino acids: CASSRSGLAGAYEQYF.

The J gene is TRBJ2-1, the V gene TRBV28; D is possibly TRBD2 (6 bases). The CDR3 length is 15 residues. Trimming took off 4 bases at V and 5 bases at J, with 15 bases between the two ends. CDR1 and CDR2 from the germline V gene are MDHEN and SYDVKM. The CDR3 loop is CASSSIAESHNEQFF. For the CDR3, the DNA is TGTGCCAGCAGTTCTATAGCGGAATCCCACAATGAGCAGTTCTTC. The whole variable domain, remainder taken from reference TRBV28 and TRBJ2-1, is DVKVTQSSRYLVKRTGEKVFLECVQDMDHENMFWYRQDPGLGLRLIYFSYDVKMKEKGDIPEGYSVSREKKERFSLILESASTNQTSMYLCASSSIAESHNEQFFGPGTRLTVL.

The genes are TRBV27 and TRBJ2-7, with 7 positions matching TRBD1. The V segment lost 2 bases and the J segment 3 bases; nucleotides outside the gene matches: 1. Germline V gene data show CDR1 as MNHEY and CDR2 as SMNVEV (reference sequence). The CDR3 covers 13 residues. CDR3 region: CASSLRQGYEQYF. The CDR3 DNA is TGTGCCAGCAGTTTACGACAGGGCTACGAGCAGTACTTC.

The chain couples TRBV27 to TRBJ1-2; D is perhaps TRBD1 (6 bases). With 3 bases removed from V and 2 bases from J, the gap between germline ends came to 25 bases. The CDR3 totals 19 residues. Germline loops: CDR1 MNHEY, CDR2 SMNVEV (reference sequence). The CDR3 DNA reads TGTGCCAGCAGTTTGTATGGGGCAGGGGAACCACCTACCAACTATGGCTACACCTTC. Its protein is CASSLYGAGEPPTNYGYTF.

This chain uses TRBV4-2 with TRBJ2-5; D is perhaps TRBD1 (6 bases). This CDR3 comprises 14 residues. The germline V gene has CDR1 LGHNA and CDR2 YNFKEQ. V shed 0 bases and J shed 3 bases, with 8 bases lying between them. CDR3 protein: CASSQEGTKETQYF. The CDR3, as DNA: TGTGCCAGCAGCCAAGAAGGGACAAAAGAGACCCAGTACTTC.

The CDR3: CASSVGRASVYEQYF. CDR3 bases: TGTGCCAGCAGCGTAGGCCGGGCTAGCGTCTACGAGCAGTACTTC. J is TRBJ2-7 and V is TRBV7-2; D is perhaps TRBD2 (6 bases). V dropped 5 bases and J dropped 3 bases, with 17 bases sitting between them. This CDR3 contains 15 residues. Germline V gene data show CDR1 as SGHTA and CDR2 as FQGNSA.

The CDR3: CASSSTVTGGQPQHF. In DNA form, the CDR3 reads TGTGCCAGCAGCTCAACAGTTACCGGCGGGCAGCCCCAGCATTTT. The chain links TRBV5-6 to TRBJ1-5; D unclear. The germline V gene encodes CDR1 SGHDT and CDR2 YYEEEE. The CDR3 runs to 15 residues. Trimming took off 3 bases at V and 7 bases at J, with 17 bases between the two ends. The complete variable domain, with remaining parts taken from reference TRBV5-6 and TRBJ1-5, reads DAGVTQSPTHLIKTRGQQVTLRCSPKSGHDTVSWYQQALGQGPQFIFQYYEEEERQRGNFPDRFSGHQFPNYSSELNVNALLLGDSALYLCASSSTVTGGQPQHFGDGTRLSIL.

This chain uses TRBV30 with TRBJ2-2, with 7 bases identical to TRBD2. The CDR3 sequence is 17 residues long. CDR1 GTSNPN and CDR2 SVGIG come from the germline V gene (reference sequence). The ends lost 3 bases at V and 8 bases at J; junction bases unmatched: 18. CDR3 DNA sequence: TGTGCCTGGAGCCCCCTTCGGGGCGGGAGTATTACTGGGGAGCTGTTTTTT. This sequence encodes CAWSPLRGGSITGELFF.

V usage is TRBV4-1 and J usage is TRBJ1-1; the match to TRBD1 covers 7 bases. The junction had 10 bases not matched to a gene; V was cut back by 1 base and J by 2 bases. CDR3 length: 17 amino acids. In germline, CDR1 is MGHRA, CDR2 YSYEKL. For the CDR3, the DNA is TGCGCCAGCAGCCAAGGCTTGGGACAGAGTTTTAACACTGAAGCTTTCTTT. Translated: CASSQGLGQSFNTEAFF.

The chain links TRBV5-1 to TRBJ2-7, with 14 positions matching TRBD2. The germline gives CDR1 SGHRS, CDR2 YFSETQ. Trimming removed 0 bases from V and 5 bases from J; junction bases left unmatched: 7. The CDR3 extends over 17 amino acids. The CDR3 spells CASSLDWGLAGAHEQYF. In DNA form, the CDR3 reads TGCGCCAGCAGCTTGGATTGGGGACTAGCGGGAGCCCACGAGCAGTACTTC.

The gene calls are TRBV6-6 and TRBJ1-2; TRBD1 matches 10 bases. The CDR3 loop spans 16 amino acids. V lost 4 bases and J lost 5; bases outside the gene matches: 10. CDR1 and CDR2 (germline): MNHNY, SVGAGI (reference sequence). The CDR3 reads CASSSARGQGGYGYTF. DNA of the CDR3: TGTGCCAGCAGTTCGGCACGCGGACAGGGGGGTTATGGCTACACCTTC.

This chain uses TRBV9 with TRBJ2-2; 9 nucleotides match TRBD2. The CDR3 totals 17 residues. Germline V gene lookup returns CDR1 SGDLS and CDR2 YYNGEE. J lost 2 bases, V lost 0 bases, and 5 bases had no gene match. This CDR3 is CASSVDTSGFNTGELFF. DNA of the CDR3: TGTGCCAGCAGCGTAGACACTAGCGGGTTCAACACCGGGGAGCTGTTTTTT.

The chain has TRBV19 and TRBJ1-4; the D gene is possibly TRBD1 (5 bases). The V end was cut by 3 bases, the J end by 8 bases, with 16 bases between. CDR1 is LNHDA, CDR2 SQIVND, per germline (reference sequence). The CDR3 loop spans 15 amino acids. The CDR3 reads CASSIRAGAGEKLFF. The DNA for the CDR3 is TGTGCCAGTAGTATTAGAGCCGGGGCGGGAGAAAAACTGTTTTTT.

With regard to this clone: At one end the junction does not follow the germline gene, possibly because of a read error. J is TRBJ2-7 and V is TRBV7-9, with a possible D match to TRBD1 (6 bases). This CDR3 comprises 14 residues. Germline CDR1 is SEHNR and CDR2 is FQNEAQ (reference sequence). The CDR3 sequence: CARRDTGRSSEQYF. The DNA for the CDR3 is TGTGCCCGCAGAGATACAGGGCGGTCCTCCGAGCAGTACTTC.

J is TRBJ2-1 and V is TRBV29-1, with 7 bases fitting TRBD2. Trimming took 8 bases from V and 7 from J; bases not matched to a gene: 14. CDR3 length: 14 residues. Germline V gene data show CDR1 as SQVTM and CDR2 as ANQGSEA. The CDR3 DNA is TGCAGCCCTTTAATAGCGGGCCTACGGAATGAGCAGTTCTTC. Protein product: CSPLIAGLRNEQFF.

This sequence joins TRBV5-1 and TRBJ2-3, with TRBD1 matching over 7 bases. J lost 3 bases, V lost 4 bases, and 8 bases had no gene match. CDR3 length equals 15 residues. Germline assignment: CDR1 SGHRS and CDR2 YFSETQ. CDR3 nucleotide sequence: TGCGCCAGCAGCCCAGGGGGACGGACTACAGATACGCAGTATTTT. This translates into CASSPGGRTTDTQYF.

This rearrangement joins TRBV4-1 to TRBJ2-1, with D uncertain. This CDR3 comprises 13 residues. Trimming pared 1 base from V and 3 bases from J, leaving 4 bases between. Germline-derived CDR1 and CDR2 are MGHRA and YSYEKL. CDR3 region: CASSQGNYNEQFF. The CDR3, as DNA: TGCGCCAGCAGCCAAGGTAACTACAATGAGCAGTTCTTC.

J is TRBJ1-1 and V is TRBV4-1; D remains ambiguous. In germline, CDR1 is MGHRA, CDR2 YSYEKL. The CDR3 has 13 residues. V was shortened by 1 base and J by 1 base, with 4 bases between the two germline ends. In DNA form, the CDR3 reads TGCGCCAGCAGCCAAGCGGGGAACACTGAAGCTTTCTTT. Protein sequence: CASSQAGNTEAFF.

The V gene is TRBV28, the J gene TRBJ2-7; D may be TRBD1 (6 bases). The CDR3 spans 12 residues. The germline V and J ends were trimmed by 7 bases and 2 bases, with 9 bases remaining between them. Germline CDR1 MDHEN, CDR2 SYDVKM. Here the CDR3 reads CASKDRPYEQYF. The CDR3 DNA reads as TGTGCCAGCAAGGACAGACCCTACGAGCAGTACTTC.